This is a list of T cell receptor beta chains from one sample in a study of blood T cell repertoires in COVID-19. The assay was immunoSEQ multiplex PCR, and TCRdb's table has in-frame clones only and misses some. This table has some 130,000 clones, more than 60% appearing once. Sample: peripheral blood. These receptors were obtained from an older man with acute or convalescent COVID-19. Both conserved end residues are part of each CDR3. The order of the fields is J gene, V gene, clone size, D gene, CDR3 protein, CDR3 DNA. A D gene is named only where the DNA matches it firmly. Clone sizes are given selectively: once, few, many, or a class where the clone is expanded.

J gene: TRBJ1-1; V gene: TRBV11-2; clone size: NA; D gene: NA; CDR3 protein: CASSPSWGGTEAFF; CDR3 DNA: TGTGCCAGCAGCCCTTCTTGGGGGGGAACTGAAGCTTTCTTT
J gene: TRBJ2-1; V gene: TRBV9; clone size: NA; D gene: TRBD1; CDR3 protein: CASRPTGDSYNEQFF; CDR3 DNA: TGTGCCAGCAGGCCCACAGGGGACTCCTACAATGAGCAGTTCTTC
J gene: TRBJ2-7; V gene: TRBV27; clone size: NA; D gene: NA; CDR3 protein: CASSFSQGYEQYF; CDR3 DNA: TGTGCCAGCAGTTTCTCACAGGGCTACGAGCAGTACTTC
J gene: TRBJ2-3; V gene: TRBV18; clone size: NA; D gene: NA; CDR3 protein: CASSPPNRSRTDTQYF; CDR3 DNA: TGTGCCAGCTCACCACCGAACAGGAGCCGCACAGATACGCAGTATTTT
J gene: TRBJ1-6; V gene: TRBV27; clone size: NA; D gene: NA; CDR3 protein: CASSLRGGLQLSYNSPLHF; CDR3 DNA: TGTGCCAGCAGTTTAAGGGGTGGGTTGCAGCTCTCCTATAATTCACCCCTCCACTTT
J gene: TRBJ1-4; V gene: TRBV2; clone size: few; D gene: NA; CDR3 protein: CASNSDSNEKLFF; CDR3 DNA: TGTGCCAGCAACTCGGACAGTAATGAAAAACTGTTTTTT
J gene: TRBJ2-3; V gene: TRBV3-1/TRBV3-2; clone size: NA; D gene: NA; CDR3 protein: CASSLLRTWDTQYF; CDR3 DNA: TGTGCCAGCAGCCTACTTAGGACTTGGGATACGCAGTATTTT
J gene: TRBJ1-1; V gene: TRBV11-3; clone size: NA; D gene: NA; CDR3 protein: CASRNLDPAKGGNTEAFF; CDR3 DNA: TGTGCCAGCAGAAATCTCGATCCGGCCAAGGGAGGGAACACTGAAGCTTTCTTT
J gene: TRBJ2-3; V gene: TRBV3-1/TRBV3-2; clone size: NA; D gene: NA; CDR3 protein: CASSHYSTDTQYF; CDR3 DNA: TGTGCCAGCAGCCACTATTCCACAGATACGCAGTATTTT
J gene: TRBJ2-5; V gene: TRBV14; clone size: NA; D gene: TRBD2; CDR3 protein: CASSQGDSGGPRTQYF; CDR3 DNA: TGTGCCAGCAGCCAAGGGGATAGCGGGGGCCCCAGGACCCAGTACTTC
J gene: TRBJ2-5; V gene: TRBV27; clone size: NA; D gene: TRBD2; CDR3 protein: CASSRLAGDQETQYF; CDR3 DNA: TGTGCCAGCAGCAGGCTAGCGGGGGACCAAGAGACCCAGTACTTC
J gene: TRBJ2-3; V gene: TRBV28; clone size: NA; D gene: NA; CDR3 protein: CASSFSSFGDTQYF; CDR3 DNA: TGTGCCAGCAGTTTTAGTAGTTTTGGAGATACGCAGTATTTT
J gene: TRBJ2-7; V gene: TRBV5-1; clone size: NA; D gene: TRBD2; CDR3 protein: CASSLASSGGRPYEQYF; CDR3 DNA: TGCGCCAGCAGCTTGGCTTCTAGCGGGGGGAGGCCCTACGAGCAGTACTTC
J gene: TRBJ2-7; V gene: TRBV24-1; clone size: few; D gene: TRBD2; CDR3 protein: CATSGSLAVQYF; CDR3 DNA: TGTGCCACCAGTGGCTCACTAGCGGTCCAGTACTTC
J gene: TRBJ2-3; V gene: TRBV14; clone size: few; D gene: NA; CDR3 protein: CASRPQGQNTDTQYF; CDR3 DNA: TGTGCCAGCAGACCACAGGGTCAAAACACAGATACGCAGTATTTT
J gene: TRBJ1-6; V gene: TRBV30; clone size: NA; D gene: TRBD1; CDR3 protein: CAWNIGQGYNSPLHF; CDR3 DNA: TGTGCCTGGAATATTGGACAGGGCTATAATTCACCCCTCCACTTT
J gene: TRBJ2-7; V gene: TRBV7-6; clone size: NA; D gene: NA; CDR3 protein: CASSATLGGYYEQYF; CDR3 DNA: TGTGCCAGCAGCGCTACTTTAGGGGGATACTACGAGCAGTACTTC
J gene: TRBJ2-3; V gene: TRBV7-3; clone size: once; D gene: NA; CDR3 protein: CASSTGTPTDTQYF; CDR3 DNA: TGTGCCAGCAGCACTGGGACTCCCACAGATACGCAGTATTTT
J gene: TRBJ1-2; V gene: TRBV3-1/TRBV3-2; clone size: NA; D gene: TRBD1; CDR3 protein: CASSTPGQFSYGYTF; CDR3 DNA: TGTGCCAGCAGCACCCCGGGACAGTTTTCCTATGGCTACACCTTC
J gene: TRBJ1-5; V gene: TRBV27; clone size: NA; D gene: TRBD1; CDR3 protein: CASGHRGSNQPQHF; CDR3 DNA: TGTGCCAGCGGACACAGGGGTAGCAATCAGCCCCAGCATTTT
J gene: TRBJ2-7; V gene: TRBV7-9; clone size: NA; D gene: NA; CDR3 protein: CASSSSGAWEQYF; CDR3 DNA: TGTGCCAGCAGCTCCTCAGGGGCTTGGGAGCAGTACTTC
J gene: TRBJ2-5; V gene: TRBV3-1/TRBV3-2; clone size: NA; D gene: NA; CDR3 protein: CASSQASSATQYF; CDR3 DNA: TGTGCCAGCAGCCAGGCTAGTTCGGCGACCCAGTACTTC
J gene: TRBJ2-7; V gene: TRBV2; clone size: NA; D gene: NA; CDR3 protein: CASSDFREQYF; CDR3 DNA: TGTGCCAGCAGTGACTTCCGCGAGCAGTACTTC
J gene: TRBJ2-5; V gene: TRBV6-5; clone size: NA; D gene: NA; CDR3 protein: CASSYGKTQYF; CDR3 DNA: TGTGCCAGCAGTTACGGCAAGACCCAGTACTTC
J gene: TRBJ2-7; V gene: TRBV6-6; clone size: NA; D gene: TRBD1; CDR3 protein: CASSYSGQGAYEQYF; CDR3 DNA: TGTGCCAGCAGTTACTCCGGACAGGGGGCTTACGAGCAGTACTTC
J gene: TRBJ1-6; V gene: TRBV12-3/TRBV12-4; clone size: NA; D gene: NA; CDR3 protein: CASTPEGHSPLHF; CDR3 DNA: TGTGCCAGCACCCCGGAGGGACATTCACCCCTCCACTTT
J gene: TRBJ2-7; V gene: TRBV9; clone size: NA; D gene: NA; CDR3 protein: CASSVAQSYEQYF; CDR3 DNA: TGTGCCAGCAGCGTAGCTCAGTCTTACGAGCAGTACTTC
J gene: TRBJ1-2; V gene: TRBV28; clone size: NA; D gene: NA; CDR3 protein: CASKPSVRDYGYTF; CDR3 DNA: TGTGCCAGCAAACCCTCGGTGCGGGACTATGGCTACACCTTC
J gene: TRBJ1-6; V gene: TRBV28; clone size: NA; D gene: TRBD1; CDR3 protein: CASSPTGQGGAPLHF; CDR3 DNA: TGTGCCAGCAGTCCAACTGGACAGGGAGGAGCACCCCTCCACTTT
J gene: TRBJ2-2; V gene: TRBV5-8; clone size: NA; D gene: NA; CDR3 protein: CASSLRGGNTGELFF; CDR3 DNA: TGTGCCAGCAGCTTACGTGGCGGGAACACCGGGGAGCTGTTTTTT
J gene: TRBJ1-6; V gene: TRBV5-4; clone size: NA; D gene: TRBD1; CDR3 protein: CASSPDRAHNSPLHF; CDR3 DNA: TGTGCCAGCAGCCCGGACAGGGCCCATAATTCACCCCTCCACTTT
J gene: TRBJ1-5; V gene: TRBV3-1/TRBV3-2; clone size: NA; D gene: NA; CDR3 protein: CASSQDTTNQPQHF; CDR3 DNA: TGTGCCAGCAGCCAAGATACCACAAATCAGCCCCAGCATTTT
J gene: TRBJ2-6; V gene: TRBV28; clone size: NA; D gene: NA; CDR3 protein: CASSWTVVSGANVLTF; CDR3 DNA: TGTGCCAGCAGTTGGACAGTCGTCTCTGGGGCCAACGTCCTGACTTTC